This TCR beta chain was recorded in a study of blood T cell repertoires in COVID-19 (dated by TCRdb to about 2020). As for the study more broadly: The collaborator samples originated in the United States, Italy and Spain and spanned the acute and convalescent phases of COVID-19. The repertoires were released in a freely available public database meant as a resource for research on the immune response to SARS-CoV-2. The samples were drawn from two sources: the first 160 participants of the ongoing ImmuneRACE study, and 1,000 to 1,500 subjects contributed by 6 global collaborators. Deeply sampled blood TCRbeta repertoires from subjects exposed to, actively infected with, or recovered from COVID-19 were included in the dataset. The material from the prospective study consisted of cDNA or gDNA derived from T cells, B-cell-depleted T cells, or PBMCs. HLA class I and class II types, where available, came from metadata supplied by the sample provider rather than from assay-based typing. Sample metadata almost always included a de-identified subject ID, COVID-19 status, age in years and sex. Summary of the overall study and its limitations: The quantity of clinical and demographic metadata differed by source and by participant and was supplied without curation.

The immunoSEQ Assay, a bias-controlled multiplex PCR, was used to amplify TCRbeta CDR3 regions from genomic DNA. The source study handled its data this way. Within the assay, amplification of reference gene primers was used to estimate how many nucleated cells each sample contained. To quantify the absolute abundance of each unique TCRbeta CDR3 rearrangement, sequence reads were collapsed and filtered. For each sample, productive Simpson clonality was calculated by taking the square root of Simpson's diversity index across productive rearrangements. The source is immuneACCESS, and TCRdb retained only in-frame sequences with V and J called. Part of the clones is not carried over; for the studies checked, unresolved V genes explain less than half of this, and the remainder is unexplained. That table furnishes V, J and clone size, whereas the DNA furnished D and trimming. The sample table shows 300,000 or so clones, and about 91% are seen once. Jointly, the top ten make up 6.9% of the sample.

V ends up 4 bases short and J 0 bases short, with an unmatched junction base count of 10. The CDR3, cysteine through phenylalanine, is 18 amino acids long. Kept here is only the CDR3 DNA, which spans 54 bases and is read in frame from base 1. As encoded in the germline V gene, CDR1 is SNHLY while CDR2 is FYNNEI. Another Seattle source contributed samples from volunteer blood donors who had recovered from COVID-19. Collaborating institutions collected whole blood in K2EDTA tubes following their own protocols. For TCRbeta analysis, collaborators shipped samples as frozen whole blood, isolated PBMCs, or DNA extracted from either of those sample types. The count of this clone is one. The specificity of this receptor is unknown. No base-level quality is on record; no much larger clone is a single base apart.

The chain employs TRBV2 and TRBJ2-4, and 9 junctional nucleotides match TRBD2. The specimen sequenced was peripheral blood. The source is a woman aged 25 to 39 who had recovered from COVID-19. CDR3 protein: CASSAPSAGGLAKNIQYF. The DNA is TGTGCCAGCAGTGCCCCCTCGGCGGGGGGGCTAGCCAAAAACATTCAGTACTTC.